This TCR beta chain comes out of a study of CD8 T cells in ankylosing spondylitis. Study-wide points: A CD8+ phenotype characterized the disease-linked clones, which were relatively rare in peripheral blood. A TCR beta motif of several highly homologous variants seemed to mark ankylosing spondylitis blood. Earlier reports found some motif variants in synovial fluid and blood in reactive arthritis.

Construction of TCR beta libraries was performed using quantitative 5'-RACE with molecular barcodes. MiXCR was run by TCRdb on the 5' RACE reads, yielding one entry per CDR3 protein. Of 200,000 to 250,000 distinct CDR3 sequences in the sample, 18% were seen once. In regard to this clonotype: Its antigen is currently unknown.

CDR1 SQVTM and CDR2 ANQGSEA come from the germline V gene. CDR3 size: 13 residues. J lost 4 bases, V lost 7 bases, and 8 bases had no gene match. The sequenced material came from blood, either unsorted or a sorted T cell fraction (not recorded which). The clonotype was recovered from a male donor with ankylosing spondylitis. The chain employs TRBV29-1 and TRBJ1-1; 8 positions match TRBD1. The CDR3 bases are TGCAGCGCTTTGACAGGGGTGCGCACTGAAGCTTTCTTT. Amino acids: CSALTGVRTEAFF.